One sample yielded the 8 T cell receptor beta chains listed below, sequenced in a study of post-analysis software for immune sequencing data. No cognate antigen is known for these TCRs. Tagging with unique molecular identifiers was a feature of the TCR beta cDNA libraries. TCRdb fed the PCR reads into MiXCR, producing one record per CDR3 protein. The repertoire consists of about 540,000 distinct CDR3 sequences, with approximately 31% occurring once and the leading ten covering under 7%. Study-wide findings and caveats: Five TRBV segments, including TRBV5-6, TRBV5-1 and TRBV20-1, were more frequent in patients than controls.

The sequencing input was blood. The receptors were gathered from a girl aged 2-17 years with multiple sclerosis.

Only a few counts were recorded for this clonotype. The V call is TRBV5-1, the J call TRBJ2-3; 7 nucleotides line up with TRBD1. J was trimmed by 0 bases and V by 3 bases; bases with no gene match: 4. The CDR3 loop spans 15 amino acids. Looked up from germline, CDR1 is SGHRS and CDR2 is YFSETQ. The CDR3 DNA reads TGCGCCAGCAGCTCGTGGGGACAGAGCACAGATACGCAGTATTTT. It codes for CASSSWGQSTDTQYF.

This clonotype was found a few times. CDR3 bases: TGTGCCAGCAGCTTTAGAACGCAGTATTTT. This codes for CASSFRTQYF. V gene TRBV11-2 combines with J gene TRBJ2-3; D unclear. CDR1 is SGHAT and CDR2 is FQNNGV in the germline V gene. Trimming pared 3 bases from V and 9 bases from J, leaving 4 bases between. The CDR3 consists of 10 residues.

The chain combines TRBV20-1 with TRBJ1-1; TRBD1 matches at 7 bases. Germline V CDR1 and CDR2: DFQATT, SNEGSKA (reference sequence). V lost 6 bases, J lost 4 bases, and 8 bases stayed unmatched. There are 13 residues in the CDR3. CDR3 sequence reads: CSAVRGVSTEAFF. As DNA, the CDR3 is TGCAGTGCCGTCAGGGGGGTGAGCACTGAAGCTTTCTTT.

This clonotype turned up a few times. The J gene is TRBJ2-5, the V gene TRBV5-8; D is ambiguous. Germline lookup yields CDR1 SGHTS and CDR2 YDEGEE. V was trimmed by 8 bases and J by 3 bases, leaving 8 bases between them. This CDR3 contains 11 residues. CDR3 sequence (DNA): TGTGCCAGTAGGCTTGAAGAGACCCAGTACTTC. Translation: CASRLEETQYF.

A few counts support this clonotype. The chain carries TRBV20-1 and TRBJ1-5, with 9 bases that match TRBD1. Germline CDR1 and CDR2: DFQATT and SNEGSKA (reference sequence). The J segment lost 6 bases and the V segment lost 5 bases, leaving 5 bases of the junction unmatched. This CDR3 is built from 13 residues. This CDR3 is CSARTGVGQPQHF. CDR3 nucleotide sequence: TGCAGTGCTCGGACAGGGGTTGGTCAGCCCCAGCATTTT.

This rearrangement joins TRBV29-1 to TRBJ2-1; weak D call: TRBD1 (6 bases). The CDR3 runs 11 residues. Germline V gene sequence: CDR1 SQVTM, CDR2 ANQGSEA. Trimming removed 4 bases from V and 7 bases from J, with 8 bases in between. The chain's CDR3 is CSVGQGNEQFF. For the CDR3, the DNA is TGCAGCGTTGGGCAGGGGAATGAGCAGTTCTTC.

The CDR3: CASSIGRLEAFF. Here the CDR3 DNA reads TGTGCCAGCAGCATCGGACGGTTAGAAGCTTTCTTT. The chain combines TRBV5-6 with TRBJ1-1; D gene uncertain. The CDR3 totals 12 residues. Germline CDR1 SGHDT, CDR2 YYEEEE. V lost 4 bases, J lost 8 bases, and 12 bases lay in between.

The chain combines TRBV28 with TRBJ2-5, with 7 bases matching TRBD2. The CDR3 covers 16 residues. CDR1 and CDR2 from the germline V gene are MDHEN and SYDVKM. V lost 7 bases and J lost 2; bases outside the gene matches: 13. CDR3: CASTLGPLGGQETQYF. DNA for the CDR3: TGTGCCAGCACACTAGGGCCCCTGGGGGGGCAAGAGACCCAGTACTTC.